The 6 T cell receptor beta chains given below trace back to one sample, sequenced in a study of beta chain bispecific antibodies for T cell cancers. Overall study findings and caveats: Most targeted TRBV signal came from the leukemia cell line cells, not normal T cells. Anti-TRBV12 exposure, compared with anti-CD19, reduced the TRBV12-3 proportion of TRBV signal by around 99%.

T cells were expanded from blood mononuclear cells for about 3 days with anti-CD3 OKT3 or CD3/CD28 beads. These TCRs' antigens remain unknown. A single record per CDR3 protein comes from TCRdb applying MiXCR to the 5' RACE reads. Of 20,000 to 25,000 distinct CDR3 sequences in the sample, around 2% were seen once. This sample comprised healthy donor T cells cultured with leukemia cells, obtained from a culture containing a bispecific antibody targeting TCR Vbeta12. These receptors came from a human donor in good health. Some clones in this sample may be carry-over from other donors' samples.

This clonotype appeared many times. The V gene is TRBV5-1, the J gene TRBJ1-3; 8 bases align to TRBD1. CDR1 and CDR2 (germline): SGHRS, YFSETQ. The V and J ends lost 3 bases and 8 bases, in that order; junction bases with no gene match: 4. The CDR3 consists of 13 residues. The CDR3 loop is CASSSGQGDTIYF. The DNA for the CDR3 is TGCGCCAGCAGCTCCGGACAGGGAGACACCATATATTTT.

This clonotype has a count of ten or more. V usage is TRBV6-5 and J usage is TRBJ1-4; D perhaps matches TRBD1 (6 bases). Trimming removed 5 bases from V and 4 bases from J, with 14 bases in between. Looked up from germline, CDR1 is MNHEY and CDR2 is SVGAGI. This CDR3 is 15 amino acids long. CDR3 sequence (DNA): TGTGCCAGCAGTCCCTACAGGGCAAATAATGAAAAACTGTTTTTT. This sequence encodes CASSPYRANNEKLFF.

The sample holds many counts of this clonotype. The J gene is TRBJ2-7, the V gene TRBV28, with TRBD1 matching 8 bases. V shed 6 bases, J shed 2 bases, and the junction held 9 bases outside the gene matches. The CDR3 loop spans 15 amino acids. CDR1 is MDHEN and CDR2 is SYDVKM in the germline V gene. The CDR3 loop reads CASSLWGQEPYEQYF. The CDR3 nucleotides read TGTGCCAGCAGCTTGTGGGGACAGGAGCCCTACGAGCAGTACTTC. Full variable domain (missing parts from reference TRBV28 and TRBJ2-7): DVKVTQSSRYLVKRTGEKVFLECVQDMDHENMFWYRQDPGLGLRLIYFSYDVKMKEKGDIPEGYSVSREKKERFSLILESASTNQTSMYLCASSLWGQEPYEQYFGPGTRLTVT.

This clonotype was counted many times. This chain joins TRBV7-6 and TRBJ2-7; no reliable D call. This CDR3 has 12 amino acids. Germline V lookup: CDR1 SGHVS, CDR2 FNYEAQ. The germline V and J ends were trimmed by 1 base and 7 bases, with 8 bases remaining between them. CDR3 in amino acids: CASSLVAGEQYF. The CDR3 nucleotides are TGTGCCAGCAGCTTAGTGGCTGGGGAGCAGTACTTC.

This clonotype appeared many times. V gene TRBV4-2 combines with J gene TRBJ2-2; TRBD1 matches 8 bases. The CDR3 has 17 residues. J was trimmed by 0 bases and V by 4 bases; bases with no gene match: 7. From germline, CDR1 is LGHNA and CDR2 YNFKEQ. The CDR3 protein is CASSLGTGHANTGELFF. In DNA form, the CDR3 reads TGTGCCAGCAGCCTAGGGACAGGACACGCGAACACCGGGGAGCTGTTTTTT.

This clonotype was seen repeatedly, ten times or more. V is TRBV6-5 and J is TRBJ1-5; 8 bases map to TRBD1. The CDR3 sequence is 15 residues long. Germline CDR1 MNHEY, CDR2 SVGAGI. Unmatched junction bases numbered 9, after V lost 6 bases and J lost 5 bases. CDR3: CASSPMDREYQPQHF. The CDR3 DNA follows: TGTGCCAGCAGCCCCATGGACAGGGAATATCAGCCCCAGCATTTT.